This T cell receptor (beta chain) was recovered during a study of blood T cell repertoires in COVID-19. Across the study: Acute-phase and convalescent COVID-19 samples originated in the United States, Italy and Spain. T cells, B-cell-depleted T cells, or PBMCs supplied cDNA or gDNA.

As originally analysed: Amplifying reference gene primers gave estimates of nucleated cell counts. The protocol was immunoSEQ multiplex PCR, while the TCRdb copy is restricted to in-frame clones and leaves out a portion. That table gives V, J and clone size, and the DNA gave D and trimming. Among approximately 210,000 clones, 70% to 90% were seen once, and the ten largest hold over 2%. The CDR3 sequence is 14 residues long. Germline CDR1 is ENHRY and CDR2 is SYGVKD. Trimming removed 7 bases at V and 4 bases at J, with 16 bases between. This clonotype was sampled from a man younger than 40 who had recovered from COVID-19. The V and J genes are TRBV10-3 and TRBJ1-1, with D tentatively TRBD1 (6 bases). Sample: peripheral blood. In nucleotides, the CDR3 is TGTGCCATCAATTCAGGGGCACTAAGCACTGAAGCTTTCTTT. Protein sequence: CAINSGALSTEAFF.